This TCR beta chain was sequenced in a study of T-cell memory formation after mild COVID-19. Study findings and constraints: The study detected some responding clones in pre-infection memory, suggesting cross-reactive memory joined. Contracting CD4+ clones were located mainly in CM and EM, and CD8+ clones in EMRA. Clonal second-wave expansions that peaked on day 37 had unconfirmed SARS-CoV-2 specificity.

V dropped 0 bases and J dropped 7; count of bases not matched to a gene: 9. The CDR3 has 16 residues. Germline V lookup: CDR1 LGHNA, CDR2 YSLEER. This clonotype was counted between two and nine times. Its antigen remains unknown. In TCRdb, the 5' RACE reads were re-called with MiXCR into one record per CDR3 protein. The sample lists approximately 82,000 distinct CDR3 sequences, 10% to 15% occurring once. Sequenced: PBMCs or a T cell subset sorted from them (not recorded which). The sequence derives from a man aged 18-30 years who had mild COVID-19 (a few samples of this study predate the infection). Cell type and time point are not known. The J gene is TRBJ2-1, the V gene TRBV4-3; TRBD2 agrees at 7 bases. CDR3 residues: CASSQESSGVGNEQFF. The DNA of the CDR3 is TGCGCCAGCAGCCAAGAATCAAGCGGGGTAGGGAATGAGCAGTTCTTC.